The 18 T cell receptor beta chains below come from one sample, sequenced in a study of blood T cell repertoires in COVID-19. Clones were read by immunoSEQ multiplex PCR, and TCRdb kept only the in-frame ones, dropping some. The table records tens of thousands of clones, roughly 82% of them present only once. The source material was peripheral blood. These receptor sequences come from a man in his forties or fifties with active or convalescent COVID-19.

CDR3 protein: CASSVTGTAYEQYF. In DNA, the CDR3 is TGTGCCAGCAGCGTAACCGGGACAGCTTACGAGCAGTACTTC. J is TRBJ2-7 and V is TRBV9; 7 nucleotides align to TRBD1. The CDR3 has 14 amino acids. Germline V gene data show CDR1 as SGDLS and CDR2 as YYNGEE. V was pared by 1 base and J by 4 bases, with 5 bases of the junction left unmatched.

In this sample, this clone turned up once. The rearrangement joins TRBV5-4 to TRBJ2-5; perhaps TRBD1 as D (5 bases). From germline, CDR1 is SGHNT and CDR2 YYREEE (reference sequence). The ends were cut back, 4 bases at V and 3 bases at J, with 16 bases in the middle. This CDR3 comprises 15 residues. CDR3 in amino acids: CASSPNGHGKETQYF. CDR3 DNA: TGTGCCAGCAGCCCGAACGGACACGGCAAAGAGACCCAGTACTTC.

In nucleotides, the CDR3 is TGTGCCAGCAGTTACTCTAGGACAGGGATAGCTTTCTTT. The encoded protein is CASSYSRTGIAFF. This rearrangement joins TRBV6-5 to TRBJ1-1, with 8 bases that match TRBD1. The J segment lost 10 bases and the V segment lost 0 bases, leaving 4 bases of the junction unmatched. This CDR3 contains 13 residues. Per the germline V gene, CDR1 is MNHEY and CDR2 is SVGAGI.

The V gene is TRBV5-4, the J gene TRBJ2-5; 7 nucleotides align to TRBD2. The germline V gene has CDR1 SGHNT and CDR2 YYREEE (reference sequence). Trimming took 3 bases from V and 5 from J; bases not matched to a gene: 4. The CDR3 sequence is 13 residues long. The CDR3 DNA follows: TGTGCCAGCAGCTACGGACTAGTCGAGACCCAGTACTTC. Translating gives CASSYGLVETQYF.

The chain combines TRBV7-2 with TRBJ1-1, with 7 bases fitting TRBD1. CDR3 length equals 16 residues. With V trimmed by 4 bases and J by 0 bases, 8 bases remained unmatched. Per germline, CDR1 SGHTA and CDR2 FQGNSA. CDR3 bases: TGTGCCAGCAGCTCCCAGACAGGGCTAATGAACACTGAAGCTTTCTTT. Translation gives CASSSQTGLMNTEAFF.

The V call is TRBV6-6, the J call TRBJ2-2; D gene uncertain. Germline CDR1 and CDR2: MNHNY and SVGAGI (reference sequence). The germline V and J ends were trimmed by 2 bases and 3 bases, with 4 bases remaining between them. The CDR3 loop spans 13 amino acids. Written as DNA, the CDR3 is TGTGCCAGCAGTTACACTGACACCGGGGAGCTGTTTTTT. It codes for CASSYTDTGELFF.

This clone has more than one count but fewer than ten. The chain joins TRBV28 to TRBJ1-2, with D possibly TRBD1 on 6 matching bases. The CDR3 runs to 14 residues. V shed 8 bases and J shed 7 bases, with 20 bases lying between them. Germline CDR1 reads MDHEN; CDR2 reads SYDVKM. CDR3 DNA sequence: TGTGCCAGCCCCTCAAAGGAACAGGGCGGTGGCTACACCTTC. It codes for CASPSKEQGGGYTF.

V is TRBV9 and J is TRBJ1-1, with no clear D. CDR3 size: 14 residues. V lost 0 bases to trimming and J lost 6 bases, with 12 bases between them. Germline CDR1 and CDR2: SGDLS and YYNGEE. Written as DNA, the CDR3 is TGTGCCAGCAGCGTAGCCTGGGGAGGGTCTGAAGCTTTCTTT. Translation: CASSVAWGGSEAFF.

The chain couples TRBV19 to TRBJ1-2, with D unresolved. V shed 7 bases and J shed 0 bases, with 6 bases lying between them. Germline V gene lookup returns CDR1 LNHDA and CDR2 SQIVND (reference sequence). The CDR3 is 12 amino acids. CDR3 DNA sequence: TGTGCCAGTACGGCGGCTAACTATGGCTACACCTTC. Encoded protein: CASTAANYGYTF.

This clone was detected a few times. The V and J genes are TRBV30 and TRBJ2-3; TRBD2 matches at 7 bases. Trimming at V came to 8 bases and at J to 2 bases, leaving 4 bases not matched to a gene. In germline, CDR1 is GTSNPN, CDR2 SVGIG (reference sequence). This CDR3 comprises 12 residues. Written as DNA, the CDR3 is TGTGCCCGACGACTAGCCACAGATACGCAGTATTTT. Amino acid sequence: CARRLATDTQYF.

The table lists this clone with a count of one. This chain uses TRBV5-1 with TRBJ1-2, with D possibly TRBD1 on 5 matching bases. Germline V CDR1 and CDR2: SGHRS, YFSETQ. V was trimmed by 7 bases and J by 7 bases, leaving 26 bases between them. There are 16 residues in the CDR3. In nucleotides, the CDR3 is TGCGCCAGCCACTACCAGGAGGGGTCTCTAGGTACTGGCTACACCTTC. Residues: CASHYQEGSLGTGYTF.

The CDR3 reads CASSDTSGGSDEQFF. CDR3 nucleotides: TGTGCCAGCAGTGACACTAGCGGGGGGAGCGATGAGCAGTTCTTC. V usage is TRBV6-4 and J usage is TRBJ2-1; 12 bases line up with TRBD2. J lost 8 bases, V lost 2 bases, and 4 bases had no gene match. Germline values: CDR1 MRHNA, CDR2 SNTAGT. The CDR3 is made up of 15 amino acids.

DNA for the CDR3: TGTGCCAGCAGCGAGGCTACAGGGAGCTCCTACGAGCAGTACTTC. It encodes CASSEATGSSYEQYF. The rearrangement uses TRBV5-4 and TRBJ2-7; D may be TRBD1 (6 bases). CDR3 length: 15 amino acids. Germline V gene lookup returns CDR1 SGHNT and CDR2 YYREEE (reference sequence). V shed 4 bases and J shed 0 bases, with 14 bases lying between them.

J is TRBJ2-2 and V is TRBV6-2 or TRBV6-3; the D gene is possibly TRBD2 (6 bases). With 6 bases removed from V and 4 bases from J, the gap between germline ends came to 12 bases. The CDR3 totals 14 residues. CDR1 and CDR2 from the germline V gene are MNHEY and SVGEGT. This chain's CDR3 is CASSGLGGTGELFF. CDR3 DNA sequence: TGTGCCAGCAGCGGACTGGGAGGCACCGGGGAGCTGTTTTTT.

CDR3 sequence (DNA): TGCGCCAGCAGTGAGTCTCGGCCAGGGGGCTGGGGGATGAACACTGAAGCTTTCTTT. As protein: CASSESRPGGWGMNTEAFF. This sequence joins TRBV10-2 and TRBJ1-1, with 8 bases aligning to TRBD1. The CDR3 has 19 amino acids. V was clipped by 0 bases and J by 0 bases; unmatched bases: 12. The germline CDR1 and CDR2 sequences are WSHSY and SAAADI.

The V gene is TRBV27, the J gene TRBJ2-1; TRBD2 matches 10 bases. Germline V gives CDR1 MNHEY, CDR2 SMNVEV (reference sequence). The J segment lost 7 bases and the V segment lost 7 bases, leaving 13 bases of the junction unmatched. The CDR3 has 16 residues. The CDR3 here is CASTKGSGGAYNEQFF. The CDR3 DNA is TGTGCCAGCACTAAGGGCAGCGGGGGGGCGTATAATGAGCAGTTCTTC.

V is TRBV18 and J is TRBJ1-1; 8 bases match TRBD1. Germline loops: CDR1 KGHSH, CDR2 LQKENI. This CDR3 contains 13 residues. V was clipped by 3 bases and J by 10 bases; unmatched bases: 7. In DNA, the CDR3 is TGTGCCAGCTCACCCCCGGACAGGGTGGTAGCTTTCTTT. Encoded protein: CASSPPDRVVAFF. Full variable domain (missing parts from reference TRBV18 and TRBJ1-1): NAGVMQNPRHLVRRRGQEARLRCSPMKGHSHVYWYRQLPEEGLKFMVYLQKENIIDESGMPKERFSAEFPKEGPSILRIQQVVRGDSAAYFCASSPPDRVVAFFGQGTRLTVV.

The chain joins TRBV5-1 to TRBJ1-2, with D possibly matching TRBD1 (6 bases). This CDR3 spans 13 amino acids. Germline V gene data show CDR1 as SGHRS and CDR2 as YFSETQ. The V end lost 4 bases, the J end lost 8 bases, and 15 bases lay between the germline ends. As DNA, the CDR3 is TGCGCCAGCAGCGCCGGGACACCCCAAGGCTACACCTTC. Translating it yields CASSAGTPQGYTF.